The rows below give T cell receptor beta chains drawn from one sample of a study of sequential checkpoint blockade in melanoma. Clones were read by immunoSEQ multiplex PCR, and TCRdb kept only the in-frame ones, dropping some. The sample consists of over 950 clones, roughly a quarter of them appearing once. Here the sequenced sample was tumor tissue (inferred from file names), taken from a patient given nivolumab and ipilimumab in sequence. Receptors originate from a human donor with melanoma. Both conserved end residues are part of each CDR3. D genes are given only for firm matches. Size is omitted from some rows. Given values are once, few, many or a class for expanded clones.

d_call,clone_size,j_call,v_call,cdr3_nt,cdr3_aa
-,few,TRBJ2-4,TRBV6-8,TGTGCCAGCAGTTACGGGGCGGTGCTCCCCATTCAGTACTTC,CASSYGAVLPIQYF
TRBD1,few,TRBJ1-5,TRBV28,TGTGCCAGCAGACAAGACAGGACAGGACCCCAGCATTTT,CASRQDRTGPQHF
-,few,TRBJ1-4,TRBV6-8,TGTGCCAGCAGTAACAGGGCCCTTAATGAAAAACTGTTTTTT,CASSNRALNEKLFF
TRBD2,medium-sized,TRBJ2-3,TRBV11-3,TGTGCCAGCAGCTTCCGCGCACTAGCGGGGGGCACAGATACGCAGTATTTT,CASSFRALAGGTDTQYF
-,-,TRBJ1-2,TRBV28,TGTGCCAGCAGAACAGGGATGGTTATTGGCGGCTACACCTTC,CASRTGMVIGGYTF
TRBD2,-,TRBJ2-1,TRBV19,TGTGCCTCCTCCGGGACTAGCGCCACCTCCTACAATGAGCAGTTCTTC,CASSGTSATSYNEQFF
-,few,TRBJ1-5,TRBV28,TGTGCCAGCAGTTCAGCCACTCAGCCCCAGCATTTT,CASSSATQPQHF
TRBD1,medium-sized,TRBJ1-2,TRBV9,TGTGCCAGCAGGGTAAATCAGGGGGCCTCCCTCTATGGCTACACCTTC,CASRVNQGASLYGYTF
-,-,TRBJ2-3,TRBV9,TGTGCCAGCAGCGTAGTTTCGGCAGATACGCAGTATTTT,CASSVVSADTQYF
-,-,TRBJ2-2,TRBV18,TGTGCCAGCTCACCAGATTCTGGGGAGCTGTTTTTT,CASSPDSGELFF
-,-,TRBJ1-3,TRBV19,TGTGCCACTTCAAACAGGGCGTCTGGAAACACCATATATTTT,CATSNRASGNTIYF
-,large,TRBJ1-4,TRBV11-3,TGTGCCAGCGCGGGGGGGACGGTCACAGTTAATGAAAAACTGTTTTTT,CASAGGTVTVNEKLFF
-,few,TRBJ2-7,TRBV28,TGTGCCAGCAGTTCCGACAGAACGGGATTCTCCTACGAGCAGTACTTC,CASSSDRTGFSYEQYF
-,-,TRBJ1-1,TRBV12-5,TGTGCCAGCGACCTAACAGGGAGTAACACTGAAGCTTTCTTT,CASDLTGSNTEAFF
-,-,TRBJ1-1,TRBV6-8,TGTGCCAGCAGTTCCGGGGGGGGCGTAAAAGCTTTCTTT,CASSSGGGVKAFF
-,few,TRBJ2-2,TRBV19,TGTGCCAGTAGTATGGGGAATCGGGAGCTGTTTTTT,CASSMGNRELFF
TRBD2,medium-sized,TRBJ2-1,TRBV11-3,TGTGCCAGCAGCTTATCTAGCGGCCCGTACAATGAGCAGTTCTTC,CASSLSSGPYNEQFF
-,few,TRBJ1-2,TRBV6-7,TGTGCCAGCAGTTACGACCAGGGTCGCACCTTC,CASSYDQGRTF
TRBD1,-,TRBJ1-5,TRBV18,TGTGCCAGCTCACCACCAGGGGGCCAGCCCCAGCATTTT,CASSPPGGQPQHF
-,-,TRBJ1-1,TRBV28,TGTGCCAGCAGTTCGCGGGGAAAAATTGGGAGCACTGAAGCTTTCTTT,CASSSRGKIGSTEAFF
TRBD1,-,TRBJ1-1,TRBV18,TGTGCCAGCTCATCACGACAGGGGGCAGCGAACACTGAAGCTTTCTTT,CASSSRQGAANTEAFF
TRBD1,few,TRBJ2-7,TRBV6-8,TGTGCCAGCAGTCACCTCGGACAGGGGTCATCCTACGAGCAGTACTTC,CASSHLGQGSSYEQYF
-,few,TRBJ1-2,TRBV28,TGTGCCAGCTTGGCCGGAAATAACTATGGCTACACCTTC,CASLAGNNYGYTF
-,-,TRBJ1-1,TRBV30,TGTGCCTGGACCCTTTCTTGGACAGCGAACACTGAAGCTTTCTTT,CAWTLSWTANTEAFF
TRBD1,medium-sized,TRBJ1-1,TRBV11-3,TGTGCCAGCAGCTCCACCGACAGGGCCGACACTGAAGCTTTCTTT,CASSSTDRADTEAFF
TRBD2,few,TRBJ2-2,TRBV6-8,TGTGCCACCCGGGGGGAGAACACCGGGGAGCTGTTTTTT,CATRGENTGELFF
TRBD2,-,TRBJ2-5,TRBV19,TGTGCCAGTAGTAGAAACCGAAAAGGACTAGGCGGGAGGGCAAGAGAAGAGACCCAGTACTTC,CASSRNRKGLGGRAREETQYF
TRBD2,-,TRBJ2-5,TRBV25-1,TGTGCCAGCAGTGAATATTCCAGCGGGGGAGGGGAGACCCAGTACTTC,CASSEYSSGGGETQYF
-,-,TRBJ2-5,TRBV28,TGTGCCAGCAGTTCTCCCCCAGGGACCCAGTACTTC,CASSSPPGTQYF
TRBD2,-,TRBJ2-7,TRBV19,TGTGCCAGTAGTATAGGGACTAGCGGCTACGAGCAGTACTTC,CASSIGTSGYEQYF
TRBD1,-,TRBJ1-2,TRBV19,TGTGCCAGTACAACAGGGGCCGTCAATTATGGCTACACCTTC,CASTTGAVNYGYTF
TRBD2,-,TRBJ2-5,TRBV5-1,TGCGCCAGCAGCCCGGGGGGGGCGGAGAGAGAGACCCAGTACTTC,CASSPGGAERETQYF
-,medium-sized,TRBJ1-5,TRBV11-3,TGTGCCAGCAGCTTTGGGCAAAGCAATCAGCCCCAGCATTTT,CASSFGQSNQPQHF
-,-,TRBJ2-5,TRBV18,TGTGCCAGCTCACGAGCCGGAGAGACCCAGTACTTC,CASSRAGETQYF
-,-,TRBJ1-1,TRBV19,TGTGCCAGTAGCCCCGGGACGGAGAACACTGAAGCTTTCTTT,CASSPGTENTEAFF
TRBD1,few,TRBJ1-4,TRBV18,TGTGCCAGCTCAGCCCTCCCCGGGACAGTTAGCGAAAAACTGTTTTTT,CASSALPGTVSEKLFF
-,medium-sized,TRBJ2-1,TRBV11-3,TGTGCCAGCAGCTTAGGAGTCGTGCATAGCTCCTACAATGAGCAGTTCTTC,CASSLGVVHSSYNEQFF
-,medium-sized,TRBJ2-7,TRBV11-3,TGTGCCAGCAGCTCCTCTTACGGTTTGAAGGGGCCGTACTCCTACGAGCAGTACTTC,CASSSSYGLKGPYSYEQYF
-,-,TRBJ2-1,TRBV6-8,TGTGCCAGCAGTTACTCCGGGACACACTCCTACAATGAGCAGTTCTTC,CASSYSGTHSYNEQFF
-,few,TRBJ1-1,TRBV9,TGTGCCAGCAGCGTAGATGCGGACACGTCCGCTGAAGCTTTCTTT,CASSVDADTSAEAFF
TRBD1,medium-sized,TRBJ2-2,TRBV11-3,TGTGCCAGCAGCCCAACCCCCGGGACAGGGTTCACCGGGGAGCTGTTTTTT,CASSPTPGTGFTGELFF
-,-,TRBJ2-6,TRBV7-2,TGTGCCAGCAGCTTCGCTGGGGCCAACGTCCTGACTTTC,CASSFAGANVLTF
-,-,TRBJ2-3,TRBV6-8,TGTGCCAGCAGTGAGGCTACCGGCACAGATACGCAGTATTTT,CASSEATGTDTQYF
TRBD1,-,TRBJ2-5,TRBV29-1,TGCAGCGAGGGAGGGACAGGGGGAGAGACCCAGTACTTC,CSEGGTGGETQYF
-,-,TRBJ2-1,TRBV1,TGCGCCAGCAGCCAACGAGTGGGTTCCTACAATGAGCAGTTCTTC,CASSQRVGSYNEQFF